This T cell receptor beta chain is from a study of blood T cell repertoires in COVID-19. Study details: Acute-phase and convalescent COVID-19 samples originated in the United States, Italy and Spain.

Assay: immunoSEQ multiplex PCR; the TCRdb copy retains only in-frame clones and omits some. The sample has 200,000 to 300,000 clones; around 90% are singletons. This CDR3 has 13 amino acids. CDR1 SGHTA and CDR2 FQGTGA come from the germline V gene. V lost 0 bases to trimming and J lost 5 bases, with 8 bases between them. V is TRBV7-3 and J is TRBJ2-7, with D unclear. The receptor comes from a man at least 80 years old with acute or convalescent COVID-19. What was sequenced was peripheral blood. Here the CDR3 reads CASSLTRQDEQYF. CDR3 nucleotide sequence: TGTGCCAGCAGCTTAACCCGGCAGGACGAGCAGTACTTC.